This T cell receptor beta chain came from a study of T cells expressing NK-cell markers. TCRdb reprocessed the 5' RACE reads and stores each CDR3 protein as one record, lacking DNA. This specimen shows about 260,000 distinct CDR3 sequences; the ten leading clones hold about 4%. The sample comprised blood T cells: a sorted CD56 or NKG2C T cell subset, CD4+ or CD8+ T cells, or bulk PBMC T cells (not recorded which). The TCR originated in a woman between 18 and 69 years old in good health.

The CDR3 is CASSATLTGPGNTIYF. V is TRBV7-6 and J is TRBJ1-3. This CDR3 is 16 amino acids long. Germline CDR1 SGHVS, CDR2 FNYEAQ.